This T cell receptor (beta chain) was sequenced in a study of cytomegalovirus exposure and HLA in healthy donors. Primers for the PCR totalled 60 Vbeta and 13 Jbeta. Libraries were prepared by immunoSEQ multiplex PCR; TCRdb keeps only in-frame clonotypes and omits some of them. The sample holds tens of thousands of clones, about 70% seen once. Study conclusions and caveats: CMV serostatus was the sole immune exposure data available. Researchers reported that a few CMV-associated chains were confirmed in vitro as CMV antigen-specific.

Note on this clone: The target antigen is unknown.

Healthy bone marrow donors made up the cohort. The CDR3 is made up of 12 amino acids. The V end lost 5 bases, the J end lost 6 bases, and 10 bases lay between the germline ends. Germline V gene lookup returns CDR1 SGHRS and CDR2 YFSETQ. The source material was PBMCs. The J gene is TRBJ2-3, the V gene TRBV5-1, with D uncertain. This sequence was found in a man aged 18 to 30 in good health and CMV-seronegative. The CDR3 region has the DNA TGCGCCAGCAGAATTAGTGCGGATACGCAGTATTTT. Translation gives CASRISADTQYF.